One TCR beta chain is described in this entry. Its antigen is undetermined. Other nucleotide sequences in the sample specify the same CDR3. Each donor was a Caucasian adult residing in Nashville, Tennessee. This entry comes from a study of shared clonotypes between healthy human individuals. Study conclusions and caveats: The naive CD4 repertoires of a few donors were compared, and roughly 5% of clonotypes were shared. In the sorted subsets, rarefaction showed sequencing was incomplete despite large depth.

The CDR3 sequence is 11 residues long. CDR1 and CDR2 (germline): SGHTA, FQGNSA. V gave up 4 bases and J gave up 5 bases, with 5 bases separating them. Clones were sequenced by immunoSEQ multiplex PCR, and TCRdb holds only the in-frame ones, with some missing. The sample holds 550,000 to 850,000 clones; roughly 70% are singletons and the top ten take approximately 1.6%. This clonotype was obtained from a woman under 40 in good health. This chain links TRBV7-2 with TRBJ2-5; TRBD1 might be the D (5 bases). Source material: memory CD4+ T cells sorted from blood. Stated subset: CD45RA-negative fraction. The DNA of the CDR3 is TGTGCCAGCAGCTCAGGGGAGACCCAGTACTTC. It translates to CASSSGETQYF.